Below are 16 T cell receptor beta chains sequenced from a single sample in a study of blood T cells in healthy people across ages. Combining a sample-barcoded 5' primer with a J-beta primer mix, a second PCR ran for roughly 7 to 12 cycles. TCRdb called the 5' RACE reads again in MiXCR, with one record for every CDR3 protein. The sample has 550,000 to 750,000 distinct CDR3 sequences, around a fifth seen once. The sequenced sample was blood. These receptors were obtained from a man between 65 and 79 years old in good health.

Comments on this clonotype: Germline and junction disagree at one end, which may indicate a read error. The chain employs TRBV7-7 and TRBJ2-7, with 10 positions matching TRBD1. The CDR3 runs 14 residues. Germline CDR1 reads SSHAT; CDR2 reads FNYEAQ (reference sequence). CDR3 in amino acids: CASSPRQGAYEQHF. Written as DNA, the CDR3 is TGTGCTAGCAGCCCGAGACAGGGGGCCTACGAGCAGCACTTC.

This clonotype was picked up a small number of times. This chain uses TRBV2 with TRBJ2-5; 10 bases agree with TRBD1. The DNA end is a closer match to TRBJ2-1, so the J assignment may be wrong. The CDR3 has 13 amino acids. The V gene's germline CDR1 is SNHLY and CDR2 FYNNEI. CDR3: CASKPDRGLEQFF. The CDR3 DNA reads TGTGCCAGCAAACCAGACAGGGGGCTTGAGCAGTTCTTC.

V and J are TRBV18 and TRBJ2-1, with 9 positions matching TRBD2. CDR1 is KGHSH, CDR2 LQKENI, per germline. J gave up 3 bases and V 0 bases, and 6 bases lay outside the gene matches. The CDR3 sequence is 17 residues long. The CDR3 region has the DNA TGTGCCAGCTCACCACCTAGCGGGAGCTTCGGCTACAATGAGCAGTTCTTC. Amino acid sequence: CASSPPSGSFGYNEQFF.

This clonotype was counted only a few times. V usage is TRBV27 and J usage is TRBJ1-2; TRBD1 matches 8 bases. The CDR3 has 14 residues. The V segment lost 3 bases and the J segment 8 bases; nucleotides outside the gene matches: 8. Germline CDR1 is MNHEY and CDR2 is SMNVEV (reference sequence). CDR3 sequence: CASSFVQGARGYTF. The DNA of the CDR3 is TGTGCCAGCAGTTTCGTGCAGGGGGCGCGAGGCTACACCTTC.

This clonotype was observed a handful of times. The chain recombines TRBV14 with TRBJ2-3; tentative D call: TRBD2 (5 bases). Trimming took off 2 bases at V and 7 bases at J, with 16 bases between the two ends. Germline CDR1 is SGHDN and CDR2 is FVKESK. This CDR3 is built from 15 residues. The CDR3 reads CASSQKLKGSNTQYF. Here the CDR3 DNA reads TGTGCCAGCAGCCAAAAATTGAAAGGGAGTAATACGCAGTATTTT.

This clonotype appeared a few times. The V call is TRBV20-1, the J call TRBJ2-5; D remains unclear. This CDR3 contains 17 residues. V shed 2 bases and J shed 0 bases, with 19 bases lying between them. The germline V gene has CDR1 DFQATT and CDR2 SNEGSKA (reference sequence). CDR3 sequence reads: CSARSRGLGPYQETQYF. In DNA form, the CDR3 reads TGCAGTGCTAGATCACGCGGTTTGGGCCCGTACCAAGAGACCCAGTACTTC.

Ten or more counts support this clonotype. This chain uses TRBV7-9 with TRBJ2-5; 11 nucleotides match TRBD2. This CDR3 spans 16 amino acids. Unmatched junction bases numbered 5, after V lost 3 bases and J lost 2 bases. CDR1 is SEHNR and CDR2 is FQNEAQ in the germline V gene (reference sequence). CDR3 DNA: TGTGCCAGCAGCTTGACGACTAGCGGGAAACAAGAGACCCAGTACTTC. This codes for CASSLTTSGKQETQYF.

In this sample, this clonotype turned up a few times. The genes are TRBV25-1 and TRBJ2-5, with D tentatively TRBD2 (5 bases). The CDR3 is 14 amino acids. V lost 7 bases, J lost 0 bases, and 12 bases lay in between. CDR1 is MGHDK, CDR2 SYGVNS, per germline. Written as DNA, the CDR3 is TGTGCCAGCACGGAGGATGCGTACCAAGAGACCCAGTACTTC. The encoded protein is CASTEDAYQETQYF.

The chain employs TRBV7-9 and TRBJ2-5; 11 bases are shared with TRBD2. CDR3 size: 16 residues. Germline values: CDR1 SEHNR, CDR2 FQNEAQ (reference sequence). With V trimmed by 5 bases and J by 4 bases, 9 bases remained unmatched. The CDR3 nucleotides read TGTGCCAGCAGCCCTCCACTAGCGGGAGTAGGAGAGACCCAGTACTTC. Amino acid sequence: CASSPPLAGVGETQYF.

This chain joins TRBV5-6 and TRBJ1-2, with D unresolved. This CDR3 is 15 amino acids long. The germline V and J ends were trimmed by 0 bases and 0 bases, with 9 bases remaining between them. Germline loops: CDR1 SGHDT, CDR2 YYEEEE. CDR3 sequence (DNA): TGTGCCAGCAGCTTGGTTGGCACCGCTAACTATGGCTACACCTTC. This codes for CASSLVGTANYGYTF.

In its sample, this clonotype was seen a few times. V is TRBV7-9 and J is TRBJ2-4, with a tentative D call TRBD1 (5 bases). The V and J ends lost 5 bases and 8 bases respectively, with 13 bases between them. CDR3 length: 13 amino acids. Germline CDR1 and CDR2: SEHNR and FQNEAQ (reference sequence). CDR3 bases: TGTGCCAGCAGCATATCAGGGATGTACATTCAGTACTTC. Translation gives CASSISGMYIQYF. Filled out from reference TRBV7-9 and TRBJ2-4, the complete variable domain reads DTGVSQNPRHKITKRGQNVTFRCDPISEHNRLYWYRQTLGQGPEFLTYFQNEAQLEKSRLLSDRFSAERPKGSFSTLEIQRTEQGDSAMYLCASSISGMYIQYFGAGTRLSVL.

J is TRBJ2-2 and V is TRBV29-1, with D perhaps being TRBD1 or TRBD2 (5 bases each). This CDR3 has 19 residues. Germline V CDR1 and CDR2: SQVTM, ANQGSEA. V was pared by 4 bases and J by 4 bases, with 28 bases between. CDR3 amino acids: CSVVGEVSPDTGATGELFF. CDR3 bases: TGCAGCGTTGTGGGTGAGGTCAGCCCGGACACCGGGGCCACCGGGGAGCTGTTTTTT.

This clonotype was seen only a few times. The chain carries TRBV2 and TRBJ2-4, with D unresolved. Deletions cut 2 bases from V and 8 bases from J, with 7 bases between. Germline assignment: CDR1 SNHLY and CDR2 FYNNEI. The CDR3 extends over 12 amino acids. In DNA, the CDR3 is TGTGCCAGCAGTGAATTGAGTGACATTCAGTACTTC. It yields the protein CASSELSDIQYF.

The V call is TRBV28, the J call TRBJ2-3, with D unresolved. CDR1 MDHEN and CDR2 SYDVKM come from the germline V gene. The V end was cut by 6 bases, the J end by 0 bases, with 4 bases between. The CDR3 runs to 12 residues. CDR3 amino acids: CASRMSTDTQYF. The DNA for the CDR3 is TGTGCCAGCAGGATGAGCACAGATACGCAGTATTTT.

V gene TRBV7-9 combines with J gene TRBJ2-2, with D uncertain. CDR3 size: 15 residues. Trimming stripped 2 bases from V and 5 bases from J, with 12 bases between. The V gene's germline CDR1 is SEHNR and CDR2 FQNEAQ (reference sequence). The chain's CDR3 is CASSLQSRGTGELFF. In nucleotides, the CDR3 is TGTGCCAGCAGCTTACAGTCACGTGGAACCGGGGAGCTGTTTTTT.

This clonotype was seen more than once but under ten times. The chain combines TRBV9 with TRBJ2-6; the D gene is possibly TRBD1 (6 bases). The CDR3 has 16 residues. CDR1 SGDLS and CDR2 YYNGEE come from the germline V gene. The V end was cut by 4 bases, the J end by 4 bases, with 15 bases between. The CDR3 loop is CASSLDRDTGANVLTF. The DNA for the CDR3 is TGTGCCAGCAGCCTTGACCGGGACACCGGGGCCAACGTCCTGACTTTC.